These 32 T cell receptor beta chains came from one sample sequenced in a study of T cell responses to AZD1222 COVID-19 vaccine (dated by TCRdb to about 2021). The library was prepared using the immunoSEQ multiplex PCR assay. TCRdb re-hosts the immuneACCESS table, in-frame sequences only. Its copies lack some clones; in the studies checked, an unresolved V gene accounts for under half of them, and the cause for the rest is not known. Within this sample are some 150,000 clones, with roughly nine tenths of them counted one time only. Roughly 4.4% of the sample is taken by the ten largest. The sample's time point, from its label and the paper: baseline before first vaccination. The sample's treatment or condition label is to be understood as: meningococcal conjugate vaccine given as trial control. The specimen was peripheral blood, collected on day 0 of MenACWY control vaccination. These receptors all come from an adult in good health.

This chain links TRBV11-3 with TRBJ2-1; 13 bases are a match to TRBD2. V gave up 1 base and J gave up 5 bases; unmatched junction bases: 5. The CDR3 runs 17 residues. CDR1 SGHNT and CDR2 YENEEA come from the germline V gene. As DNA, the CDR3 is TGTGCCAGCAGCTTAGGTCGAGGGACTAGCGGGAACAATGAGCAGTTCTTC. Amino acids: CASSLGRGTSGNNEQFF.

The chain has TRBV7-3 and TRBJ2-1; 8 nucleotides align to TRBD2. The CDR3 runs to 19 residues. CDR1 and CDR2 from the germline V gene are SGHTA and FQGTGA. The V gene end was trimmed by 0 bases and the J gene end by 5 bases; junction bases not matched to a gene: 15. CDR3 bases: TGTGCCAGCAGCTTAACGTTGCCTAGCGGGCACCCCGAGGACAATGAGCAGTTCTTC. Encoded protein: CASSLTLPSGHPEDNEQFF.

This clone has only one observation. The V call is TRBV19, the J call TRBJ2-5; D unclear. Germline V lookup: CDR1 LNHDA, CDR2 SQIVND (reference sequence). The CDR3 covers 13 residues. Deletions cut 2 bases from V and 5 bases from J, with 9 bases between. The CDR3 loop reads CASSIRIWETQYF. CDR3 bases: TGTGCCAGTAGTATACGAATTTGGGAGACCCAGTACTTC. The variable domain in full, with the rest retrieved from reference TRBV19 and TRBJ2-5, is DGGITQSPKYLFRKEGQNVTLSCEQNLNHDAMYWYRQDPGQGLRLIYYSQIVNDFQKGDIAEGYSVSREKKESFPLTVTSAQKNPTAFYLCASSIRIWETQYFGPGTRLLVL.

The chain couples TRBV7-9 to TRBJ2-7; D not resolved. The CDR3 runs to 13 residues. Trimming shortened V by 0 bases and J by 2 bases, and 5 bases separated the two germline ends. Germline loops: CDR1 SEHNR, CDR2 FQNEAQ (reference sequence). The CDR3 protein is CASSLASPYEQYF. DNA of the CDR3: TGTGCCAGCAGCTTAGCGAGCCCCTACGAGCAGTACTTC. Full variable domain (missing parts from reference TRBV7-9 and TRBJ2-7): DTGVSQNPRHKITKRGQNVTFRCDPISEHNRLYWYRQTLGQGPEFLTYFQNEAQLEKSRLLSDRFSAERPKGSFSTLEIQRTEQGDSAMYLCASSLASPYEQYFGPGTRLTVT.

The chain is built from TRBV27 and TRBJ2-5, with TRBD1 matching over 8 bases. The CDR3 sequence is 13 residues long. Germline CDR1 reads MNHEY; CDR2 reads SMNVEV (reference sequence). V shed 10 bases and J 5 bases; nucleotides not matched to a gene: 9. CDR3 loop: CATRGRGGETQYF. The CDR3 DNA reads TGTGCCACCAGGGGGCGCGGAGGGGAGACCCAGTACTTC.

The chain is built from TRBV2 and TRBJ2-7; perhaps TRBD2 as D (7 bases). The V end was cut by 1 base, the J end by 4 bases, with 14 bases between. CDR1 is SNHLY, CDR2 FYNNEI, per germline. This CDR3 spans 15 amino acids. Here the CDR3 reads CASSEGGGGQYEQYF. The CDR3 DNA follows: TGTGCCAGCAGTGAAGGGGGCGGGGGCCAATACGAGCAGTACTTC.

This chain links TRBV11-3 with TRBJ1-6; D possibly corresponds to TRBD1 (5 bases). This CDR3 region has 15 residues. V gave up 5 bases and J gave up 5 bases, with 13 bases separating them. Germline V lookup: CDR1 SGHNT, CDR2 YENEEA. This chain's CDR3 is CASSPQGRNNSPLHF. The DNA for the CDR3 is TGTGCCAGCAGCCCGCAGGGCAGAAATAATTCACCCCTCCACTTT.

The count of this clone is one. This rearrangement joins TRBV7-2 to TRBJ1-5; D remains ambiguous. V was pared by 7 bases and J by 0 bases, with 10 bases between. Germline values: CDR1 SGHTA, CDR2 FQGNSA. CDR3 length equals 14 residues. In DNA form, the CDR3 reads TGTGCCAGCACCGCGGCGGGTAGCAATCAGCCCCAGCATTTT. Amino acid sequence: CASTAAGSNQPQHF.

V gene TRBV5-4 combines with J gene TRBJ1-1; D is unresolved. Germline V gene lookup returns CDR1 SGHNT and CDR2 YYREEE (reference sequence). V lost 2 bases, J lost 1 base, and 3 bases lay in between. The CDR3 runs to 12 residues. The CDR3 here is CASSLPNTEAFF. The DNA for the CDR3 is TGTGCCAGCAGCTTACCGAACACTGAAGCTTTCTTT.

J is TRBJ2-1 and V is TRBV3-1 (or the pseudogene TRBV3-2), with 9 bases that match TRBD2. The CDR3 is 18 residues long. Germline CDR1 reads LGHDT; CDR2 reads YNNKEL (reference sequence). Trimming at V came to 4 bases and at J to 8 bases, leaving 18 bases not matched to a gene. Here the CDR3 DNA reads TGTGCCAGCAGCCTCGAGCGGGGGACTAGCAGGTCGGGGCATGAGCAGTTCTTC. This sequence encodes CASSLERGTSRSGHEQFF.

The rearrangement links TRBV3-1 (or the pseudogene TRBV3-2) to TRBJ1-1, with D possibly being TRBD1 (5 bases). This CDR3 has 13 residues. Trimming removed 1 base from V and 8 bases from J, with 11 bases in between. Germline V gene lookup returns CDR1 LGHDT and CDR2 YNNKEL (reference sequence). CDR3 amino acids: CASSQVGGAEAFF. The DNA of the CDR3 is TGTGCCAGCAGCCAAGTAGGCGGGGCAGAAGCTTTCTTT.

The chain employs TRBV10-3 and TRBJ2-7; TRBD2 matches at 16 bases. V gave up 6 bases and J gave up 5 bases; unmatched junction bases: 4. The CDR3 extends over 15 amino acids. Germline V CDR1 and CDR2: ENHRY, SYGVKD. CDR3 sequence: CAIRGLAGGFDEQYF. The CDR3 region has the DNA TGTGCCATCAGGGGACTAGCGGGAGGGTTCGACGAGCAGTACTTC.

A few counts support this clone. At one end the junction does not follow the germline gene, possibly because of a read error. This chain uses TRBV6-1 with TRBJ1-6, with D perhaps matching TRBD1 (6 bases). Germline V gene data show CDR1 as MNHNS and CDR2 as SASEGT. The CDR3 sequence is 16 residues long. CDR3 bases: TGTGCCAGCAGAGAAGATTGGACAGCCTATAATTCACCCCTCCACTTT. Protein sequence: CASREDWTAYNSPLHF.

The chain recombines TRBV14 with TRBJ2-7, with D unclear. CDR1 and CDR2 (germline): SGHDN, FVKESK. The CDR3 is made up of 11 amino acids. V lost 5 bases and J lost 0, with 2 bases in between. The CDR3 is CASSDSYEQYF. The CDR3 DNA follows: TGTGCCAGCAGCGACTCCTACGAGCAGTACTTC.

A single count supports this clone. In nucleotides, the CDR3 is TGTGCCAGCTCATCACAGGGAAACCACTATGGCTACACCTTC. Residues: CASSSQGNHYGYTF. The chain uses TRBV18 and TRBJ1-2, with a weak D call TRBD1 (6 bases). Germline V gives CDR1 KGHSH, CDR2 LQKENI. Trimming left V 5 bases short and J 3 bases short, with 13 bases between. The CDR3 spans 14 residues.

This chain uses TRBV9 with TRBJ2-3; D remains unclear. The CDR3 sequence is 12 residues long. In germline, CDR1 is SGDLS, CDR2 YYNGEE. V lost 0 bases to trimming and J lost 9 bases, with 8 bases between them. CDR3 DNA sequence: TGTGCCAGCAGCGTAGAGGGTAGAACGCAGTATTTT. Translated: CASSVEGRTQYF.

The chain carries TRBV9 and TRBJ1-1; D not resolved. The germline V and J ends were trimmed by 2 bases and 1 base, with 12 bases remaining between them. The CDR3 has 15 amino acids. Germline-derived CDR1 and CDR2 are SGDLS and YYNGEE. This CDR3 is CASSVKGSSNTEAFF. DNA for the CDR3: TGTGCCAGCAGCGTGAAGGGCAGCTCGAACACTGAAGCTTTCTTT.

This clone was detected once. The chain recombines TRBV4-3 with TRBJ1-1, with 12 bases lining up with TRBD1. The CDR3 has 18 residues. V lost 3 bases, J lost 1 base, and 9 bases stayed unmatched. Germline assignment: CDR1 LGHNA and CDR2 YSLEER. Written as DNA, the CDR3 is TGCGCCAGCAGCCAGGTACCGGGACAGGGGGCGAGGAACACTGAAGCTTTCTTT. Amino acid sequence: CASSQVPGQGARNTEAFF.

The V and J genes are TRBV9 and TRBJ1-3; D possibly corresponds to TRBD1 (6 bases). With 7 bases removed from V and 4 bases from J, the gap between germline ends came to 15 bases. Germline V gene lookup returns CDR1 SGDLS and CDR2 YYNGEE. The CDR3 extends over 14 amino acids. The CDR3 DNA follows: TGTGCCAGCCAAAAGGGGGATGCAGGAAACACCATATATTTT. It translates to CASQKGDAGNTIYF.

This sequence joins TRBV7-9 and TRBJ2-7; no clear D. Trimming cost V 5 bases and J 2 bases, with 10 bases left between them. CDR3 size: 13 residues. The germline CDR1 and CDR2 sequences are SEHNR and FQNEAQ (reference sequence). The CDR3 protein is CASSRSPAYEQYF. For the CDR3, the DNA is TGTGCCAGCAGCCGTAGCCCAGCCTACGAGCAGTACTTC.

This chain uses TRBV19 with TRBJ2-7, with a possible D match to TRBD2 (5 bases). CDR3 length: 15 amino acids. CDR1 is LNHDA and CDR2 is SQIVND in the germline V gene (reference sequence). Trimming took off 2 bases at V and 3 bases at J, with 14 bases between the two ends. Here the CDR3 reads CASSINPAEVYEQYF. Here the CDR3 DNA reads TGTGCCAGTAGTATAAACCCAGCGGAGGTCTACGAGCAGTACTTC.

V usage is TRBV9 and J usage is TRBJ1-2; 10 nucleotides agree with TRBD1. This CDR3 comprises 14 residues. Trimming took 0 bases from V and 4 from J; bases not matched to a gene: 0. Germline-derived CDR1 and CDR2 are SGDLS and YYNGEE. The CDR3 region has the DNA TGTGCCAGCAGCGTAGGGGACAGGGGCTATGGCTACACCTTC. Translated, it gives CASSVGDRGYGYTF.

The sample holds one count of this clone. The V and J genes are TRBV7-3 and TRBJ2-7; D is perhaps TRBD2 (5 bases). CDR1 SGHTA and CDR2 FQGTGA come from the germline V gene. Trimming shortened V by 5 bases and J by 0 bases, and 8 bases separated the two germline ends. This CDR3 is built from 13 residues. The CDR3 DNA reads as TGTGCCAGCAGCCAAGGGAGCTCCTACGAGCAGTACTTC. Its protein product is CASSQGSSYEQYF.

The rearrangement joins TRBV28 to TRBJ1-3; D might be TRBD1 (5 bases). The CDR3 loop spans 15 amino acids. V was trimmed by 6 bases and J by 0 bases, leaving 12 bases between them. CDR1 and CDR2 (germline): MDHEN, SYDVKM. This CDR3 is CASRESGGSGNTIYF. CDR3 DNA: TGTGCCAGCAGGGAGTCCGGGGGCTCTGGAAACACCATATATTTT.

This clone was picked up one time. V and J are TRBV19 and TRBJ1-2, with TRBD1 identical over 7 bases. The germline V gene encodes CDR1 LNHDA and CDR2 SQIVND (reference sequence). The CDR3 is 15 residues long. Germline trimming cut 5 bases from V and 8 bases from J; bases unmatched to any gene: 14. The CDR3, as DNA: TGTGCCAGTAGTCCCGATATCCCAGGGGGAAGGGGCTACACCTTC. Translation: CASSPDIPGGRGYTF.

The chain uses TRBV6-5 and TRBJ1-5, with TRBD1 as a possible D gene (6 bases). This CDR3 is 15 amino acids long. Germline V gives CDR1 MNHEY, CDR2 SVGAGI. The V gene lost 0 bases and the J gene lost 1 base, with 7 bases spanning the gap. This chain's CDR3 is CASSYSGASNQPQHF. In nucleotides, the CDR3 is TGTGCCAGCAGTTACTCGGGGGCGAGCAATCAGCCCCAGCATTTT.

The CDR3, as DNA: TGTGCCAGCTCACCATCGGAGGGAGAAGCTTTCTTT. Its protein is CASSPSEGEAFF. The chain uses TRBV18 and TRBJ1-1; unclear D gene. V was trimmed by 2 bases and J by 8 bases, leaving 9 bases between them. The CDR3 is 12 residues long. Looked up from germline, CDR1 is KGHSH and CDR2 is LQKENI.

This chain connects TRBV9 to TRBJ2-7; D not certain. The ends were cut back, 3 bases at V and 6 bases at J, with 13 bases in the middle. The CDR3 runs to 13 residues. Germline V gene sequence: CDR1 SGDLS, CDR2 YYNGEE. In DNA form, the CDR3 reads TGTGCCAGCAGCGGTGGAAGGGATGGCGAGCAGTACTTC. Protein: CASSGGRDGEQYF. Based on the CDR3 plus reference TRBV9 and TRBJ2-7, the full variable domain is DSGVTQTPKHLITATGQRVTLRCSPRSGDLSVYWYQQSLDQGLQFLIQYYNGEERAKGNILERFSAQQFPDLHSELNLSSLELGDSALYFCASSGGRDGEQYFGPGTRLTVT.

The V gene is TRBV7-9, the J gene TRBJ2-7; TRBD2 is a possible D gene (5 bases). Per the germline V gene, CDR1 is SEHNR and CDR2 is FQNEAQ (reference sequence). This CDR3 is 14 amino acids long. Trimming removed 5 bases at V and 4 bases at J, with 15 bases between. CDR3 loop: CASSPRGLSYEQYF. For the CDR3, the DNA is TGTGCCAGCAGCCCCCGAGGACTTTCGTACGAGCAGTACTTC.

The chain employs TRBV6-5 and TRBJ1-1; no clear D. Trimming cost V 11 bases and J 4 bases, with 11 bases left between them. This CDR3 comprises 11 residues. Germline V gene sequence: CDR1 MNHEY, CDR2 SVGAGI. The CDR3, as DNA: TGTGCCGGGCGGGGAGTCACTGAAGCTTTCTTT. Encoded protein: CAGRGVTEAFF.

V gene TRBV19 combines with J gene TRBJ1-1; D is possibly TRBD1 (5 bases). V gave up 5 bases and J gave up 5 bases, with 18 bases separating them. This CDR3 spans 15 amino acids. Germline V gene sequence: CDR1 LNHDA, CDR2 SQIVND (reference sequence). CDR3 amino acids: CASSGGTLGVTEAFF. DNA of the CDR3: TGTGCCAGTAGTGGGGGGACCCTAGGGGTGACTGAAGCTTTCTTT.

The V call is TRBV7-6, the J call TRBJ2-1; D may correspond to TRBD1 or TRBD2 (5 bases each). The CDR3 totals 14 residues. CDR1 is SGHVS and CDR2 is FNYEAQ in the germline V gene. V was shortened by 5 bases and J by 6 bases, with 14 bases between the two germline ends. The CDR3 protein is CASSPGGGVNEQFF. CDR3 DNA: TGTGCCAGCAGCCCAGGTGGGGGAGTCAATGAGCAGTTCTTC.